The following is a T cell receptor beta chain sequence with its context. The antigen remains undetermined. The sample is drawn from a study of shared clonotypes between healthy human individuals. Overall study: There were three CD4 naive, three CD4 memory, two CD8 naive and one CD8 memory plates per donor. General study results and limits: Non-shared clonotypes had lower generation probabilities than clonotypes shared by all four sorted-subset donors. Estimated clonotype richness was generally higher in naive than memory subsets.

There are 14 residues in the CDR3. The ends were cut back, 4 bases at V and 1 base at J, with 10 bases in the middle. CDR1 and CDR2 from the germline V gene are KGHSY and FQNENV. Generated by immunoSEQ multiplex PCR, the TCRdb table keeps only in-frame clones and is missing some. In the table there are approximately 2.5 million clones, more than 80% of which are singletons. The donors, healthy adults who were HIV-negative, had experienced no recent acute infections or vaccinations. The rearrangement links TRBV16 to TRBJ1-1; D not resolved. The source material was naive CD4+ T cells sorted from blood. The subset denotes: CD45RA+ positively selected. The TCR sequence derives from a man aged 18 to 30 in good health. The CDR3 here is CASSRRDTNTEAFF. The CDR3 DNA sequence: TGTGCCAGCAGCCGGAGAGACACGAACACTGAAGCTTTCTTT.